The 28 T cell receptor beta chains below come from one sample, sequenced in a study of T cell responses to AZD1222 COVID-19 vaccine. TCRdb's copy holds only in-frame clones and misses some; the assay was immunoSEQ multiplex PCR. The profile shows 26,000 or so clones, approximately 92% of them singletons. The starting material was peripheral blood, obtained 28 days after the second AZD1222 dose. The receptors were gathered from an adult who received the AZD1222 COVID-19 vaccine.

This clone showed up just once. This sequence joins TRBV4-3 and TRBJ2-7; TRBD2 aligns across 9 bases. Losses at the gene ends were 5 bases for V and 2 bases for J; bases not matched to a gene: 4. This CDR3 has 14 residues. Germline CDR1 reads LGHNA; CDR2 reads YSLEER. The CDR3 bases are TGCGCCAGCAGCGAGACTAGCGGCACCTACGAGCAGTACTTC. Amino acids: CASSETSGTYEQYF.

This chain links TRBV5-1 with TRBJ1-6, with 9 bases matching TRBD1. J lost 7 bases, V lost 3 bases, and 8 bases had no gene match. The CDR3 sequence is 16 residues long. Germline assignment: CDR1 SGHRS and CDR2 YFSETQ. In DNA form, the CDR3 reads TGCGCCAGCAGCTCTCGGACAGGGGAAGGGAATTCACCCCTCCACTTT. Translation gives CASSSRTGEGNSPLHF.

The chain links TRBV28 to TRBJ1-2; a weak D match, TRBD1 (5 bases). CDR3 length equals 13 residues. V was clipped by 6 bases and J by 9 bases, with 17 bases between them. Germline V CDR1 and CDR2: MDHEN, SYDVKM. CDR3 protein: CASSRPGRGSYTF. Written as DNA, the CDR3 is TGTGCCAGCAGCCGGCCAGGGAGGGGTAGCTACACCTTC.

This clone was observed a few times. The rearrangement uses TRBV27 and TRBJ2-2, with 11 bases aligning to TRBD2. The CDR3 length is 17 residues. Germline lookup yields CDR1 MNHEY and CDR2 SMNVEV (reference sequence). The V segment lost 6 bases and the J segment 6 bases; nucleotides outside the gene matches: 12. CDR3 sequence: CASRTRWASGRSGELFF. DNA for the CDR3: TGTGCCAGCAGGACCCGATGGGCTAGCGGGAGGTCCGGGGAGCTGTTTTTT.

The V and J genes are TRBV7-9 and TRBJ1-1; a weak D match, TRBD1 (6 bases). The CDR3 loop spans 14 amino acids. CDR1 and CDR2 (germline): SEHNR, FQNEAQ (reference sequence). The V gene lost 0 bases and the J gene lost 7 bases, with 12 bases spanning the gap. For the CDR3, the DNA is TGTGCCAGCAGCTTAGCGGGGGGCATCTTTGAAGCTTTCTTT. Residues: CASSLAGGIFEAFF.

The gene calls are TRBV6-2 or TRBV6-3 and TRBJ2-1; maybe TRBD1 (5 bases). The germline V gene encodes CDR1 MNHEY and CDR2 SVGEGT. V shed 0 bases and J shed 6 bases, with 27 bases lying between them. The CDR3 runs to 20 residues. The CDR3 reads CASSYSAVQGFSRTGNEQFF. The CDR3, as DNA: TGTGCCAGCAGTTACTCGGCCGTCCAGGGCTTCTCCCGCACGGGCAATGAGCAGTTCTTC.

This chain uses TRBV28 with TRBJ2-1; 9 positions match TRBD2. Trimming took 6 bases from V and 7 from J; bases not matched to a gene: 10. This CDR3 has 15 amino acids. Germline values: CDR1 MDHEN, CDR2 SYDVKM. The CDR3 loop reads CASSEPSGIWNEQFF. CDR3 in DNA: TGTGCCAGCAGCGAACCTAGCGGGATCTGGAATGAGCAGTTCTTC.

J is TRBJ1-1 and V is TRBV6-5; D ambiguous. CDR1 is MNHEY and CDR2 is SVGAGI in the germline V gene. CDR3 size: 16 residues. Between the trimmed V and J ends, which lost 2 bases and 7 bases, there was a span of 20 bases. The CDR3 DNA reads as TGTGCCAGCAGTTACGGTAAGCGTAGAGGGAAGGGTGAAGCTTTCTTT. Translated: CASSYGKRRGKGEAFF.

The chain couples TRBV3-1 (or the pseudogene TRBV3-2) to TRBJ2-3, with 10 bases fitting TRBD2. The CDR3 length is 16 residues. V lost 5 bases to trimming and J lost 5 bases; unmatched junction nucleotides: 10. From germline, CDR1 is LGHDT and CDR2 YNNKEL (reference sequence). Written as DNA, the CDR3 is TGTGCCAGCAGCTACCTAGCGGGAGATACCAAAGATACGCAGTATTTT. It translates to CASSYLAGDTKDTQYF.

The chain uses TRBV27 and TRBJ2-4, with D perhaps matching TRBD2 (6 bases). CDR1 MNHEY and CDR2 SMNVEV come from the germline V gene (reference sequence). The CDR3 runs 13 residues. Between the trimmed V and J ends, which lost 3 bases and 15 bases, there was a span of 18 bases. The CDR3 protein is CASSLEGGPPRYF. The CDR3 DNA sequence: TGTGCCAGCAGTTTGGAGGGAGGTCCCCCTAGGTACTTC.

V gene TRBV27 combines with J gene TRBJ2-5, with D possibly being TRBD2 (6 bases). Trimming removed 6 bases from V and 3 bases from J, with 14 bases in between. The CDR3 runs 14 residues. Germline lookup yields CDR1 MNHEY and CDR2 SMNVEV (reference sequence). DNA of the CDR3: TGTGCCAGCAGCTTCCGGGCGGGGAAAGAGACCCAGTACTTC. The encoded protein is CASSFRAGKETQYF.

The chain combines TRBV4-3 with TRBJ1-5; D gene uncertain. The germline CDR1 and CDR2 sequences are LGHNA and YSLEER. The CDR3 extends over 15 amino acids. Trimming removed 0 bases from V and 4 bases from J, with 10 bases in between. CDR3 region: CASSQDYRGNQPQHF. The CDR3, as DNA: TGCGCCAGCAGCCAAGATTATCGAGGAAATCAGCCCCAGCATTTT.

V gene TRBV27 combines with J gene TRBJ1-4, with 8 bases aligning to TRBD1. The germline V gene has CDR1 MNHEY and CDR2 SMNVEV (reference sequence). This CDR3 has 14 amino acids. Trimming took 5 bases from V and 7 from J; bases not matched to a gene: 6. The CDR3 region is CASSDRGKGEKLFF. The CDR3, as DNA: TGTGCCAGCAGTGACAGGGGCAAGGGTGAAAAACTGTTTTTT.

The rearrangement joins TRBV4-3 to TRBJ2-4; no clear D. Trimming took off 4 bases at V and 1 base at J, with 11 bases between the two ends. CDR1 and CDR2 (germline): LGHNA, YSLEER. This CDR3 comprises 15 residues. DNA for the CDR3: TGCGCCAGCAGCCTAGGGAATGGGGCCAAAAACATTCAGTACTTC. The encoded protein is CASSLGNGAKNIQYF.

In this sample, this clone turned up once. This sequence joins TRBV27 and TRBJ1-3; D is undetermined. In germline, CDR1 is MNHEY, CDR2 SMNVEV (reference sequence). Trimming shortened V by 2 bases and J by 0 bases, and 2 bases separated the two germline ends. CDR3 length equals 13 residues. The CDR3, as DNA: TGTGCCAGCAGTTTAAGCTCTGGAAACACCATATATTTT. This sequence encodes CASSLSSGNTIYF.

This chain uses TRBV3-1 (or the pseudogene TRBV3-2) with TRBJ1-5, with 9 bases fitting TRBD1. The CDR3 sequence is 14 residues long. Per germline, CDR1 LGHDT and CDR2 YNNKEL (reference sequence). Trimming cost V 3 bases and J 5 bases; bases outside gene matches: 2. This chain's CDR3 is CASSQRTGDQPQHF. The CDR3 region has the DNA TGTGCCAGCAGCCAGAGGACAGGGGATCAGCCCCAGCATTTT.

The rearrangement uses TRBV18 and TRBJ2-6; D is unclear. This CDR3 is built from 15 residues. CDR1 is KGHSH and CDR2 is LQKENI in the germline V gene. The V gene lost 3 bases and the J gene lost 4 bases, with 10 bases spanning the gap. In nucleotides, the CDR3 is TGTGCCAGCTCACCTGCCCGGTCCGGGGCCAACGTCCTGACTTTC. Translated, it gives CASSPARSGANVLTF.

The chain uses TRBV19 and TRBJ2-1; D is uncertain. The germline CDR1 and CDR2 sequences are LNHDA and SQIVND (reference sequence). This CDR3 comprises 11 residues. V was pared by 5 bases and J by 10 bases, with 9 bases between. CDR3 sequence reads: CASSSRQEQFF. The CDR3 DNA sequence: TGTGCCAGTAGTTCCCGACAAGAGCAGTTCTTC.

The chain recombines TRBV6-5 with TRBJ2-7; D gene unclear. Trimming took off 5 bases at V and 4 bases at J, with 12 bases between the two ends. CDR1 is MNHEY and CDR2 is SVGAGI in the germline V gene. The CDR3 has 13 residues. CDR3: CASSHHATYEQYF. CDR3 sequence (DNA): TGTGCCAGCAGTCACCACGCGACTTACGAGCAGTACTTC.

The chain employs TRBV9 and TRBJ1-3, with D perhaps matching TRBD1 (5 bases). The germline gives CDR1 SGDLS, CDR2 YYNGEE. The length of the CDR3 is 15 residues. The V gene lost 5 bases and the J gene lost 0 bases, with 12 bases spanning the gap. As DNA, the CDR3 is TGTGCCAGCAGTCCCCAGGGCAACTCTGGAAACACCATATATTTT. Its translation: CASSPQGNSGNTIYF.

V gene TRBV7-2 combines with J gene TRBJ1-2; 8 bases map to TRBD1. CDR1 and CDR2 from the germline V gene are SGHTA and FQGNSA. CDR3 length: 14 amino acids. After removal of 5 bases from V and 8 bases from J, the junction contained 10 bases not matched to a gene. The CDR3 sequence is CASSHSQGAGGYTF. CDR3 nucleotides: TGTGCCAGCAGCCATTCGCAGGGGGCTGGAGGCTACACCTTC.

V is TRBV7-9 and J is TRBJ2-7; D may be TRBD1 (6 bases). There are 16 residues in the CDR3. V gave up 1 base and J gave up 0 bases, with 13 bases separating them. Germline CDR1 and CDR2: SEHNR and FQNEAQ (reference sequence). Here the CDR3 reads CASSLGAGASSYEQYF. The CDR3 DNA follows: TGTGCCAGCAGCTTAGGAGCAGGGGCCAGCTCCTACGAGCAGTACTTC.

The chain combines TRBV27 with TRBJ2-1; maybe TRBD2 (5 bases). The germline V gene has CDR1 MNHEY and CDR2 SMNVEV (reference sequence). The CDR3 length is 14 residues. V lost 6 bases and J 8 bases, leaving 17 bases between the germline ends. CDR3 nucleotide sequence: TGTGCCAGCAGAAACGAGGGCCCGGCTCATGAGCAGTTCTTC. Amino acids: CASRNEGPAHEQFF.

The CDR3 spells CASSITRRGGNQPQHF. DNA of the CDR3: TGTGCCAGTAGTATAACCCGAAGGGGGGGGAATCAGCCCCAGCATTTT. This sequence joins TRBV19 and TRBJ1-5, with TRBD1 as a possible D gene (6 bases). Germline values: CDR1 LNHDA, CDR2 SQIVND (reference sequence). This CDR3 has 16 amino acids. Trimming pared 2 bases from V and 4 bases from J, leaving 15 bases between.

The rearrangement uses TRBV24-1 and TRBJ1-2; possible D gene TRBD1, 6 bases. CDR3 size: 13 residues. Germline CDR1 is KGHDR and CDR2 is SFDVKD. Trimming shortened V by 0 bases and J by 6 bases, and 7 bases separated the two germline ends. The CDR3 sequence: CATSDLAGDGYTF. In DNA form, the CDR3 reads TGTGCCACCAGTGATTTGGCAGGGGATGGCTACACCTTC.

V gene TRBV28 combines with J gene TRBJ2-1, with 7 bases matching TRBD2. The germline CDR1 and CDR2 sequences are MDHEN and SYDVKM. V shed 2 bases and J 0 bases; nucleotides not matched to a gene: 13. There are 19 residues in the CDR3. DNA for the CDR3: TGTGCCAGCAGTTTAAACAGCGGGACCCCTTTCAGCTCCTACAATGAGCAGTTCTTC. Translated: CASSLNSGTPFSSYNEQFF.

The chain employs TRBV7-2 and TRBJ1-5, with D maybe TRBD1 (5 bases). Trimming took 5 bases from V and 0 from J, leaving 14 bases between them. Germline CDR1 reads SGHTA; CDR2 reads FQGNSA. This CDR3 has 16 residues. CDR3 DNA: TGTGCCAGCAGCCGTGACAGCCCGGATAGCAATCAGCCCCAGCATTTT. Translating gives CASSRDSPDSNQPQHF.

The chain couples TRBV7-9 to TRBJ2-7; 7 bases map to TRBD1. J lost 8 bases, V lost 3 bases, and 4 bases had no gene match. CDR1 and CDR2 (germline): SEHNR, FQNEAQ (reference sequence). This CDR3 comprises 12 residues. CDR3 protein: CASSLMDRQQYF. CDR3 coding DNA: TGTGCCAGCAGCTTGATGGACAGGCAGCAGTACTTC.